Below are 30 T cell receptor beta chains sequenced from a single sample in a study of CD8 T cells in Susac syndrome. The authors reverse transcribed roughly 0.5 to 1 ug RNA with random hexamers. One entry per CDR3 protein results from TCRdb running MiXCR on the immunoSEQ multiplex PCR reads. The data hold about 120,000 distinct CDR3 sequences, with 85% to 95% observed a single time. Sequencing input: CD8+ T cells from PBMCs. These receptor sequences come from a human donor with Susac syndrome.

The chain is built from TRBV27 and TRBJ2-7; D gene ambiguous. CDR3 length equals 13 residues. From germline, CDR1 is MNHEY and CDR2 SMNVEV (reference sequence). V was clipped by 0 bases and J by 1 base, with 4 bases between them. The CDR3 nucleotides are TGTGCCAGCAGTTTATCCCGGTCCTACGAGCAGTACTTC. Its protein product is CASSLSRSYEQYF.

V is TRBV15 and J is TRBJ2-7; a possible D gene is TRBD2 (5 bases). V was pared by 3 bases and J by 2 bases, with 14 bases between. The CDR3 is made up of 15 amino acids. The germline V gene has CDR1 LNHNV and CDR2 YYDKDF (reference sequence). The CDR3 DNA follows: TGTGCCACCAGCAGGGGATCGGGGATCGCCTACGAGCAGTACTTC. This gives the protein CATSRGSGIAYEQYF.

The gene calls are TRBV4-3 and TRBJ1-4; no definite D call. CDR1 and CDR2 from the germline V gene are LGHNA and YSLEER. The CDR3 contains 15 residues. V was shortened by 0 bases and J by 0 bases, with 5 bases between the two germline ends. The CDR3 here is CASSQDGATNEKLFF. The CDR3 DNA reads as TGCGCCAGCAGCCAAGACGGGGCAACTAATGAAAAACTGTTTTTT.

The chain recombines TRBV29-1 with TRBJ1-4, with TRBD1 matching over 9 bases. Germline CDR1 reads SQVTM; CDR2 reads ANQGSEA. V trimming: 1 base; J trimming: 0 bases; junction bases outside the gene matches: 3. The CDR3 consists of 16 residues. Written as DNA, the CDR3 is TGCAGCGTTGAAGGGGACAGGGACGCAACTAATGAAAAACTGTTTTTT. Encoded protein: CSVEGDRDATNEKLFF.

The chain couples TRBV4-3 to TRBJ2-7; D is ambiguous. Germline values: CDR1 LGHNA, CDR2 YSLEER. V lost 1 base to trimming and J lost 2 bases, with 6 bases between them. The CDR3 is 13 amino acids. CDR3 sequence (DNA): TGCGCCAGCAGCCAAGGTATCACCTACGAGCAGTACTTC. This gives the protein CASSQGITYEQYF.

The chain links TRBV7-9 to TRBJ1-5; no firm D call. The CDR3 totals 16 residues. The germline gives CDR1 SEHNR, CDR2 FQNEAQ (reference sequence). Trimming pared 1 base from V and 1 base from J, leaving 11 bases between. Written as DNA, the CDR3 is TGTGCCAGCAGCTTAGAATCGGGATGGAGCAATCAGCCCCAGCATTTT. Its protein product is CASSLESGWSNQPQHF.

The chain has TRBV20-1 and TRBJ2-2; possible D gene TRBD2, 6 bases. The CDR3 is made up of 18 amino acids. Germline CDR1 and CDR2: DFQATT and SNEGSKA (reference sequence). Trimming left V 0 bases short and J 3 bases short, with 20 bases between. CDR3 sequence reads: CSARDPGELEIDTGELFF. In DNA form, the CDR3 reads TGCAGTGCTAGAGATCCGGGGGAGCTAGAGATCGACACCGGGGAGCTGTTTTTT.

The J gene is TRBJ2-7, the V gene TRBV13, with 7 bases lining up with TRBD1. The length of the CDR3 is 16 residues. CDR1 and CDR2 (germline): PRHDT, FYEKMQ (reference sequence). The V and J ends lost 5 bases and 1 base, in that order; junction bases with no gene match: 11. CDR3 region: CASSLPTGKTSYEQYF. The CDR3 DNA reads TGTGCCAGCAGCCTCCCGACAGGGAAGACTTCCTACGAGCAGTACTTC.

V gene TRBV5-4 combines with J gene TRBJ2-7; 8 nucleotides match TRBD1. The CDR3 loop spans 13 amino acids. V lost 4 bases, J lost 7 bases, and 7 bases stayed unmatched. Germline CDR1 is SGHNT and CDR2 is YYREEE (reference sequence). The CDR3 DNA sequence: TGTGCCAGCAGCCCGGACAGGGTTCGGGAGCAGTACTTC. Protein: CASSPDRVREQYF.

CDR3 DNA sequence: TGTGCCAGCAGCACCAGTACCCGGGATAATTGGGATTCCCAGTACTTC. Protein sequence: CASSTSTRDNWDSQYF. The gene calls are TRBV7-9 and TRBJ2-5, with D perhaps TRBD2 (5 bases). Trimming removed 5 bases at V and 9 bases at J, with 25 bases between. Germline V lookup: CDR1 SEHNR, CDR2 FQNEAQ (reference sequence). The CDR3 extends over 16 amino acids.

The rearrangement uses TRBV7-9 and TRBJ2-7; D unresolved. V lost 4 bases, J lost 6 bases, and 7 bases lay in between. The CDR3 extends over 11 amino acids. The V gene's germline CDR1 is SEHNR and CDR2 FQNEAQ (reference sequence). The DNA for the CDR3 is TGTGCCAGCAGCTCGATCGGCGAGCAGTACTTC. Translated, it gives CASSSIGEQYF. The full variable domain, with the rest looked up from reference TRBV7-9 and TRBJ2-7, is DTGVSQNPRHKITKRGQNVTFRCDPISEHNRLYWYRQTLGQGPEFLTYFQNEAQLEKSRLLSDRFSAERPKGSFSTLEIQRTEQGDSAMYLCASSSIGEQYFGPGTRLTVT.

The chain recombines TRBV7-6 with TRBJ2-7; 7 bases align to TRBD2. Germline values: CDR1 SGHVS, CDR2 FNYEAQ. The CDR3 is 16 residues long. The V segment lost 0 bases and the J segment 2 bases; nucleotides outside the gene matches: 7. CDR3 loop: CASSLAWSGATYEQYF. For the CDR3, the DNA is TGTGCCAGCAGCTTAGCCTGGAGCGGGGCCACCTACGAGCAGTACTTC. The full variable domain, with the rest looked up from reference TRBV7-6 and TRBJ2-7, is GAGVSQSPRYKVTKRGQDVALRCDPISGHVSLYWYRQALGQGPEFLTYFNYEAQQDKSGLPNDRFSAERPEGSISTLTIQRTEQRDSAMYRCASSLAWSGATYEQYFGPGTRLTVT.

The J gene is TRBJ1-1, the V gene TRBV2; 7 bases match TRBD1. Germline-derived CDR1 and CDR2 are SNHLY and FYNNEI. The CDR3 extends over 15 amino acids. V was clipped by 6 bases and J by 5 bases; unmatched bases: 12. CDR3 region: CASRRGEGAYTEAFF. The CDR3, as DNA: TGTGCCAGCAGAAGAGGGGAGGGGGCGTATACTGAAGCTTTCTTT.

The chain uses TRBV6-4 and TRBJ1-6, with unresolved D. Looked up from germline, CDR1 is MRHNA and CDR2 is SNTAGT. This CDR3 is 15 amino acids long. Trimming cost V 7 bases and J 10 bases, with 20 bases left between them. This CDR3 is CASIPRSPTKSPLHF. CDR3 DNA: TGTGCCAGCATCCCGAGGAGCCCTACAAAATCACCCCTCCACTTT.

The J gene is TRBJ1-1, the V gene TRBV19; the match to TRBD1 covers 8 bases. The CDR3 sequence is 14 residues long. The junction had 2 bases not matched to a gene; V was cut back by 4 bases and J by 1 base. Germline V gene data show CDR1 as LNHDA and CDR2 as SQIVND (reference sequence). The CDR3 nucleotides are TGTGCCAGTAGTAACAGGGGGGGGAACACTGAAGCTTTCTTT. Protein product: CASSNRGGNTEAFF.

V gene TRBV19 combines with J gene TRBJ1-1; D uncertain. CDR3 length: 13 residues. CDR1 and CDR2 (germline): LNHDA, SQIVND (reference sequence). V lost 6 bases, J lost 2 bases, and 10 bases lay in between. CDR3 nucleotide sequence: TGTGCCAGTAGCCCCATGGGTAACACTGAAGCTTTCTTT. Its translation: CASSPMGNTEAFF.

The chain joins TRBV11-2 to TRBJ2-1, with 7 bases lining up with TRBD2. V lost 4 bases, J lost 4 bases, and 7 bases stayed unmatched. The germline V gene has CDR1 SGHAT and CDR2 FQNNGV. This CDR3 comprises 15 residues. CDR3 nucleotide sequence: TGTGCCAGCAGCTCCCAGCGGGGCCTATACAATGAGCAGTTCTTC. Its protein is CASSSQRGLYNEQFF.

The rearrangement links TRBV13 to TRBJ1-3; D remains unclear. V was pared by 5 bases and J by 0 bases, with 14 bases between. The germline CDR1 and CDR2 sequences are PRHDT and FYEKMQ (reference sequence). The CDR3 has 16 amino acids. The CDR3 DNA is TGTGCCAGCAGCCAATTGACGAGCCTCTCTGGAAACACCATATATTTT. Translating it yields CASSQLTSLSGNTIYF.

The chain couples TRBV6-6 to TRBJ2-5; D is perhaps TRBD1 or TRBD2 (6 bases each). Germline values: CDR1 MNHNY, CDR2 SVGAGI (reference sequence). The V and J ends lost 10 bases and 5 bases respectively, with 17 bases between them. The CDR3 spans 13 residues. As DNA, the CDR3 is TGTGCCAACCGTGGGGGGCTCGGGGAGACCCAGTACTTC. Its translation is CANRGGLGETQYF.

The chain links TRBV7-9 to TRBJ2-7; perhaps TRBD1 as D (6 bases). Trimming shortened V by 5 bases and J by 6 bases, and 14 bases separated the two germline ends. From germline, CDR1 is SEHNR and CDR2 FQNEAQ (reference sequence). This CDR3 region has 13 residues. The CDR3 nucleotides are TGTGCCAGCAGCGCGGACAGCACCGCCGAGCAGTACTTC. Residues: CASSADSTAEQYF.

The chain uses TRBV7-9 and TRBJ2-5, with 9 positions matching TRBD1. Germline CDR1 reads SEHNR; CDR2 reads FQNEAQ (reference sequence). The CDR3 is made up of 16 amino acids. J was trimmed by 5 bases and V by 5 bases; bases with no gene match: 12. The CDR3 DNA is TGTGCCAGCAGCCCTGCCACAGGGGGCAGGGGGGAGACCCAGTACTTC. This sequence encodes CASSPATGGRGETQYF.

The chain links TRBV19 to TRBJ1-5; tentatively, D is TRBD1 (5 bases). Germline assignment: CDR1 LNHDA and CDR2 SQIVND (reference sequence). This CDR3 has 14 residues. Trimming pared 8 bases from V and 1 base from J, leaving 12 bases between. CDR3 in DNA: TGTGCCAGTTCGGTCCGGGACAGCAATCAGCCCCAGCATTTT. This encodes CASSVRDSNQPQHF. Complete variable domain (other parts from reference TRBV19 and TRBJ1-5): DGGITQSPKYLFRKEGQNVTLSCEQNLNHDAMYWYRQDPGQGLRLIYYSQIVNDFQKGDIAEGYSVSREKKESFPLTVTSAQKNPTAFYLCASSVRDSNQPQHFGDGTRLSIL.

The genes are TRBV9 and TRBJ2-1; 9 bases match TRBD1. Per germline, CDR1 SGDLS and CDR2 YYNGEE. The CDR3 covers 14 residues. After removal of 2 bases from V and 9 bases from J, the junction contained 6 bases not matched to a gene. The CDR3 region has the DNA TGTGCCAGCAGCGTCGGGACAGGGCGTTCTGAGCAGTTCTTC. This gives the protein CASSVGTGRSEQFF.

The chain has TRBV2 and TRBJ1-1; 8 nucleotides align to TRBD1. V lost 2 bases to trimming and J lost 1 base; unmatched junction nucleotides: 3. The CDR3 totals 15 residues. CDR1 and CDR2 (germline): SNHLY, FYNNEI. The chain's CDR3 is CASSEPGGTNTEAFF. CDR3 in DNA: TGTGCCAGCAGTGAACCAGGGGGCACGAACACTGAAGCTTTCTTT.

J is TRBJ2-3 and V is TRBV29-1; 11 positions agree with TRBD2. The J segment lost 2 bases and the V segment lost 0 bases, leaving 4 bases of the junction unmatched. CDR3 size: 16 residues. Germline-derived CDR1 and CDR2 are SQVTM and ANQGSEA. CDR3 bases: TGCAGCGTTGAAGATCTAGCGGGGGGAGTCACAGATACGCAGTATTTT. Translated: CSVEDLAGGVTDTQYF.

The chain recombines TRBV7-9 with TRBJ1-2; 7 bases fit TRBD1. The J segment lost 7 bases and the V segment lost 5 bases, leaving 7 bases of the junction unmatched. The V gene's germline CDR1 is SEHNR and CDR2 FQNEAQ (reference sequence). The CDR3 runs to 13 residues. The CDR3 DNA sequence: TGTGCCAGCAGCCCCGACAGGGTCGGTGGCTACACCTTC. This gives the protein CASSPDRVGGYTF.

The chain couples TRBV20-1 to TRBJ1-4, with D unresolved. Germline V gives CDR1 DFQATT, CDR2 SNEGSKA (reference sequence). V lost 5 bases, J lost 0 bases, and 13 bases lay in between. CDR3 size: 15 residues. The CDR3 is CSARLSIATNEKLFF. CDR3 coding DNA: TGCAGTGCTCGCTTAAGTATCGCAACTAATGAAAAACTGTTTTTT.

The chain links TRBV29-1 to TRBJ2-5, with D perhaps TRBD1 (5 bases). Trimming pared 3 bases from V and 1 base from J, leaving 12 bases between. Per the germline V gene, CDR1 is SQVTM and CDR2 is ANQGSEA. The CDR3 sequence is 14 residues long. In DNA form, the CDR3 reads TGCAGCGTTGACTTACATGACAGCCAAGAGACCCAGTACTTC. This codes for CSVDLHDSQETQYF.

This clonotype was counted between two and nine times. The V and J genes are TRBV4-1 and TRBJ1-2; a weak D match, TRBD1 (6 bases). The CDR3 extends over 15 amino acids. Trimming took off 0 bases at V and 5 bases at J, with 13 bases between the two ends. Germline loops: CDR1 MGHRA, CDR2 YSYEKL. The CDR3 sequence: CASSQENPGAYGYTF. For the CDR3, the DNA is TGCGCCAGCAGCCAAGAGAATCCAGGGGCATATGGCTACACCTTC.

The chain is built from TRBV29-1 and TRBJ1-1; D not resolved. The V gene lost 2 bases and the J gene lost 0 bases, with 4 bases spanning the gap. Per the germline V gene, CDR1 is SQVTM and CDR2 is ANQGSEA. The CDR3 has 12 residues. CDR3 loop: CSVEPMNTEAFF. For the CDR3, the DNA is TGCAGCGTTGAACCCATGAACACTGAAGCTTTCTTT.